Presented here are 8 T cell receptor beta chains from one specimen sequenced in a study of breast tumors, draining lymph nodes, adjacent tissues. TCRdb used MiXCR to reprocess the multiplex PCR reads, holding one entry per CDR3 protein. Among about 110,000 distinct CDR3 sequences listed, approximately 28% were seen once. The lymph nodes were axillary draining lymph nodes from breast cancer patients. The sample was axillary lymph node tissue. The receptors derive from a female donor with breast cancer. Some clones in this sample may be carry-over from other donors' samples.

The J gene is TRBJ2-5, the V gene TRBV11-2; TRBD1 might be the D (6 bases). The length of the CDR3 is 13 residues. In germline, CDR1 is SGHAT, CDR2 FQNNGV. V was pared by 3 bases and J by 5 bases, with 10 bases between. The CDR3 DNA reads TGTGCCAGCAGCTTCAACAGGGACGAGACCCAGTACTTC. This translates into CASSFNRDETQYF.

This clonotype has ten or more counts. The chain employs TRBV5-8 and TRBJ2-5; D may be TRBD1 (6 bases). The ends were cut back, 1 base at V and 1 base at J, with 8 bases in the middle. Germline V lookup: CDR1 SGHTS, CDR2 YDEGEE. This CDR3 has 14 amino acids. The CDR3 sequence: CASSLFRGQETQYF. Written as DNA, the CDR3 is TGTGCCAGCAGCTTGTTCAGGGGCCAAGAGACCCAGTACTTC.

For this clonotype: A clone one base away is much larger, so this may be a read error. V is TRBV11-3 and J is TRBJ2-5; a weak D match, TRBD2 (6 bases). The CDR3 extends over 13 amino acids. Germline CDR1 reads SGHNT; CDR2 reads YENEEA. DNA of the CDR3: TGTGTCAGCAGCCCGGGGGTCGGGGCGACCCAGTACTTC. This codes for CVSSPGVGATQYF. The variable domain in full, with the rest retrieved from reference TRBV11-3 and TRBJ2-5, is EAGVVQSPRYKIIEKKQPVAFWCNPISGHNTLYWYLQNLGQGPELLIRYENEEAVDDSQLPKDRFSAERLKGVDSTLKIQPAELGDSAVYLCVSSPGVGATQYFGPGTRLLVL.

This clonotype has ten or more counts. This sequence joins TRBV12-3 or TRBV12-4 and TRBJ1-3; D is unclear. Trimming took 11 bases from V and 4 from J, leaving 15 bases between them. The CDR3 loop spans 13 amino acids. The CDR3 nucleotides read TGTGCCTCCTTTCGGGGAGAAGGAAACACCATATATTTT. It specifies CASFRGEGNTIYF.

The V and J genes are TRBV6-2 or TRBV6-3 and TRBJ2-7; a weak D match, TRBD1 (6 bases). This CDR3 spans 18 amino acids. V lost 6 bases and J lost 4, with 28 bases in between. CDR1 and CDR2 from the germline V gene are MNHEY and SVGEGT. CDR3 residues: CASSCSRAGTTPDYEQYF. DNA for the CDR3: TGTGCCAGCAGCTGCTCGCGTGCCGGGACAACACCTGATTACGAGCAGTACTTC.

This clonotype was observed at least ten times. The chain joins TRBV6-1 to TRBJ1-2, with D maybe TRBD1 (5 bases). V gave up 7 bases and J gave up 5 bases, with 17 bases separating them. Germline V lookup: CDR1 MNHNS, CDR2 SASEGT. CDR3 length equals 14 residues. CDR3 residues: CASTVQGRTYGYTF. The DNA of the CDR3 is TGTGCCAGCACGGTCCAGGGAAGGACTTATGGCTACACCTTC.

Ten or more counts support this clonotype. The rearrangement links TRBV20-1 to TRBJ2-7; D possibly corresponds to TRBD1 (5 bases). Trimming stripped 3 bases from V and 3 bases from J, with 12 bases between. Germline V gene sequence: CDR1 DFQATT, CDR2 SNEGSKA (reference sequence). The CDR3 spans 13 residues. The chain's CDR3 is CSASRGRIYEQYF. The CDR3 region has the DNA TGCAGTGCTAGTAGGGGCAGGATCTACGAGCAGTACTTC.

Ten or more counts support this clonotype. The CDR3 DNA reads as TGTGCCAGCAGCGTAGGTCGACAGACCCAAGAGACCCAGTACTTC. Protein sequence: CASSVGRQTQETQYF. This chain links TRBV9 with TRBJ2-5; the D gene is possibly TRBD1 (5 bases). Germline V gives CDR1 SGDLS, CDR2 YYNGEE. Deletions cut 0 bases from V and 1 base from J, with 10 bases between. This CDR3 contains 15 residues.